The entry below describes one T cell receptor (beta chain). The method was immunoSEQ multiplex PCR; TCRdb's version includes in-frame clones alone and lacks a portion of them. The sample has some 320,000 clones, approximately 90% seen once. Germline V gene data show CDR1 as SGHNT and CDR2 as YENEEA. This CDR3 region has 14 residues. Trimming removed 4 bases from V and 5 bases from J, with 15 bases in between. The data were obtained in a study of blood T cell repertoires in COVID-19. Study overall: Specimens from acute and convalescent COVID-19 originated in the United States, Italy and Spain.

This receptor was obtained from a woman between 25 and 40 years old who had been exposed to COVID-19. The rearrangement joins TRBV11-3 to TRBJ2-7, with D maybe TRBD1 (8 bases). The sequenced sample consisted of PBMCs or T cells enriched from blood (not recorded which). The CDR3 bases are TGTGCCAGCAGCTCCCGGACAGGGAGGGACGAGCAGTACTTC. It yields the protein CASSSRTGRDEQYF.